This T cell receptor beta chain came from a study of immune cell composition in non-small cell lung cancer. Across the whole study: Lung adenocarcinoma or squamous carcinoma made up most tumours. Study-level results: Clones >0.5% enriched in tumour were rarer in adenocarcinoma (approximately 33%) than squamous (roughly 75%). Tumour TCR-beta clonality was not significantly tied to smoking pack-years. Overall clonality, unlike maximal tumour-associated clone frequency, did not predict TIL reactivity.

Normal lung was taken at the farthest possible site, at least 3 cm from tumour. A note on this clone: Its antigen is unidentified.

The CDR3 is made up of 11 amino acids. The V gene's germline CDR1 is SNHLY and CDR2 FYNNEI. Between the trimmed V and J ends, which lost 8 bases and 8 bases, there was a span of 13 bases. This table comes from immunoSEQ multiplex PCR, and its TCRdb copy is limited to in-frame clones, with some not included. The sample shows some 6,000 clones, under 75% of them seen only once. The receptor was derived from a human donor with non-small cell lung cancer. Specimen: non-adjacent lung tissue. The chain uses TRBV2 and TRBJ2-7; the D is unclear. CDR3 sequence (DNA): TGTGCCAGCTCTGTCCTTTCTCAGCAGTACTTC. Protein product: CASSVLSQQYF.